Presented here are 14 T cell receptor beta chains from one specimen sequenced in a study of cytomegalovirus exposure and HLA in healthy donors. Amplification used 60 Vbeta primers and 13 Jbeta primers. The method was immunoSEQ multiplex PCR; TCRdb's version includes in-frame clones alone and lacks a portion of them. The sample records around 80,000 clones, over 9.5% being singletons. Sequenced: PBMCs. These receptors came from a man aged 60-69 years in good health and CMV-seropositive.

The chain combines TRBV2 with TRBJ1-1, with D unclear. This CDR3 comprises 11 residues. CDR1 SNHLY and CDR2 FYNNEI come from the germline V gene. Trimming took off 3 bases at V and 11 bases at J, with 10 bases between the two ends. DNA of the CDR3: TGTGCCAGCAGTGACGAGGGTAACGCTTTCTTT. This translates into CASSDEGNAFF.

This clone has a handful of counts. CDR3 DNA sequence: TGTGCCAGCCAGAAAGACAAGACGGGGGACTATGGCTACACCTTC. This encodes CASQKDKTGDYGYTF. J is TRBJ1-2 and V is TRBV6-1; D might be TRBD1 (5 bases). The CDR3 is 15 residues long. V lost 8 bases to trimming and J lost 3 bases, with 19 bases between them. Germline CDR1 MNHNS, CDR2 SASEGT.

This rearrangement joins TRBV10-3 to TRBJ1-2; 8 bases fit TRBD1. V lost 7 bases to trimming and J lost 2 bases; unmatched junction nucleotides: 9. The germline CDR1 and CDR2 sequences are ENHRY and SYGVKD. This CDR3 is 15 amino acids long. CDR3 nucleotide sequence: TGTGCCATCAATTCAGGACAGGGAGGCAACTATGGCTACACCTTC. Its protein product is CAINSGQGGNYGYTF.

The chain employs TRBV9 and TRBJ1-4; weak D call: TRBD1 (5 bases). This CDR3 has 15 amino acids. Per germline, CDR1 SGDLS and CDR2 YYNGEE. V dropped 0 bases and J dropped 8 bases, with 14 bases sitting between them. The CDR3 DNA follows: TGTGCCAGCAGCGTAGTGGGGGGTGATCGGGAAAAACTGTTTTTT. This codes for CASSVVGGDREKLFF. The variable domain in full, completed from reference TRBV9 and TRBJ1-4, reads DSGVTQTPKHLITATGQRVTLRCSPRSGDLSVYWYQQSLDQGLQFLIQYYNGEERAKGNILERFSAQQFPDLHSELNLSSLELGDSALYFCASSVVGGDREKLFFGSGTQLSVL.

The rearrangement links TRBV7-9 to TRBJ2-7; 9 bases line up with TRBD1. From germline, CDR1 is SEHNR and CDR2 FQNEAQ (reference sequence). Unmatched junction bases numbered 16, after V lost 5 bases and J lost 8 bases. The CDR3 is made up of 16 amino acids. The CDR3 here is CASSPPRTGDTTKQYV. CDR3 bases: TGTGCCAGCAGCCCGCCGAGGACAGGGGATACTACGAAGCAGTACGTC.

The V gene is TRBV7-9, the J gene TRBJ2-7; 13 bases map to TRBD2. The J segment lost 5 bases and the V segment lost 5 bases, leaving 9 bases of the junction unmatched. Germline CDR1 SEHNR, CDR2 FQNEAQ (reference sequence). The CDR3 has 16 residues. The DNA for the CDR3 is TGTGCCAGCAGCGCCGGGACAGGGACTAGCGGGAACGAGCAGTACTTC. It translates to CASSAGTGTSGNEQYF.

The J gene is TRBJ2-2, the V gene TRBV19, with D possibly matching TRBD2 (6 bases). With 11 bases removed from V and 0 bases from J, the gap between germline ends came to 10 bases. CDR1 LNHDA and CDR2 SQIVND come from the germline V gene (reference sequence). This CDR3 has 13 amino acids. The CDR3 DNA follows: TGTGCCTATGGGGACTCGAACACCGGGGAGCTGTTTTTT. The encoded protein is CAYGDSNTGELFF.

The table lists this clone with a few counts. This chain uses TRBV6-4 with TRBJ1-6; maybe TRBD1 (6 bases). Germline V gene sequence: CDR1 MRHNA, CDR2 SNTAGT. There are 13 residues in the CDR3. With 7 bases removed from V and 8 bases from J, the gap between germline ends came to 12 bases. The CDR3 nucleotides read TGTGCCAGCAAACAGGGTTCGGATTCACCCCTCCACTTT. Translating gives CASKQGSDSPLHF.

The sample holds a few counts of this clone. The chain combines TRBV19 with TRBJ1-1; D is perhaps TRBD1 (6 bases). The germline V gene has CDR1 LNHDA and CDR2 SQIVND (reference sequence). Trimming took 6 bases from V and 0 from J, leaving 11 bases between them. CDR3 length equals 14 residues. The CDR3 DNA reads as TGTGCCAGTAGCTTGAGACAGGTGAACACTGAAGCTTTCTTT. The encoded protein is CASSLRQVNTEAFF.

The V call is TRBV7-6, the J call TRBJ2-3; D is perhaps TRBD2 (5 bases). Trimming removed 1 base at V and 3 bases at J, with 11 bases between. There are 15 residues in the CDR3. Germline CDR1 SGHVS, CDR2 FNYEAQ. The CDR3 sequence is CASSLGRSGTDTQYF. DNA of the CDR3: TGTGCCAGCAGCTTAGGGCGCTCGGGGACAGATACGCAGTATTTT.

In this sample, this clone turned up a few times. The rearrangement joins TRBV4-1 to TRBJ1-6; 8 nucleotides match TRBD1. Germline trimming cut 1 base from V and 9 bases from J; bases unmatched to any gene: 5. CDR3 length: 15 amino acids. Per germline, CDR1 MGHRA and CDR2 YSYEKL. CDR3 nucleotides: TGCGCCAGCAGCCAAGCTCAGGGGGCTCGTTCACCCCTCCACTTT. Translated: CASSQAQGARSPLHF.

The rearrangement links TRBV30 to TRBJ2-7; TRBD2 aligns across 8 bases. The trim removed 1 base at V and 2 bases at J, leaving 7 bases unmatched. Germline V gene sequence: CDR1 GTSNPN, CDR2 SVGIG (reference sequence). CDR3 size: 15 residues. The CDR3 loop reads CAWSGASGFPYEQYF. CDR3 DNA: TGTGCCTGGAGTGGGGCTAGCGGGTTCCCCTACGAGCAGTACTTC.

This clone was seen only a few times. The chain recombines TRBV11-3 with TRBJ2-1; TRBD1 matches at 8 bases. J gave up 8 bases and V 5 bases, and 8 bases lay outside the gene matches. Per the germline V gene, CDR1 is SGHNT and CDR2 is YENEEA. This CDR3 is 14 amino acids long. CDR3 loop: CASSRQGPDDEQFF. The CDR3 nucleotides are TGTGCCAGCAGCCGACAGGGGCCAGACGATGAGCAGTTCTTC.

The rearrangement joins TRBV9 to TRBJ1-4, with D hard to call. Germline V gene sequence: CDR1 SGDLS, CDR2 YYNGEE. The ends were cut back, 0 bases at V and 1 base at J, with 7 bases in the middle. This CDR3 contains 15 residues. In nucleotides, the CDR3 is TGTGCCAGCAGCGTAGATGGAGGAACTAATGAAAAACTGTTTTTT. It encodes CASSVDGGTNEKLFF.